The present T cell receptor (beta chain) was sequenced within a study of blood T cell repertoires in COVID-19. Study context: COVID-19 samples collected from the United States, Italy and Spain covered acute and convalescent phases. T cells, B-cell-depleted T cells, or PBMCs provided the cDNA or gDNA that served as material.

There are 15 residues in the CDR3. V was pared by 6 bases and J by 4 bases, with 9 bases of the junction left unmatched. Looked up from germline, CDR1 is SEHNR and CDR2 is FQNEAQ (reference sequence). In the authors' methods: Researchers report that nucleated cell counts were estimated from reference gene primer amplification. Assay used: immunoSEQ multiplex PCR; TCRdb lists only in-frame clones, some missing. That table furnishes V, J and clone size, whereas the DNA furnished D and trimming. The table records roughly 230,000 clones, approximately 80% of them present only once. The chain is built from TRBV7-9 and TRBJ2-5; 9 bases map to TRBD1. The sequencing sample was made of peripheral blood. This TCR was sampled from a woman in her 50s with acute or convalescent COVID-19. CDR3 in amino acids: CASSHGTGIGETQYF. CDR3 nucleotides: TGTGCCAGCAGTCACGGGACAGGGATAGGAGAGACCCAGTACTTC.